The clone carrying this T cell receptor (beta chain) was observed a single time. Its matching antigen is unknown. Building the TCR beta libraries relied on iRepertoire HTBI primers, and CDR3 regions underwent Arm-PCR. Study processing details: Samples collectively showed some 65 TRBV and roughly 15 TRBJ segments. One entry per CDR3 protein, called by TCRdb with MiXCR from the multiplex PCR reads. Here the V and J calls rest on TCRdb's processing, not on the authors' analysis. Of hundreds of thousands of distinct CDR3 sequences in the sample, about 13% were seen once. Time point indicated: newly diagnosed GD, antithyroid drugs for less than 3 months. Following extraction of RNA from PBMCs, that RNA was used to make the TCR library. The data stem from a study of regulatory T cells in long-lasting Graves disease. Study-wide findings and caveats: TCR diversity was lower in persistent Graves' patients (versus newly diagnosed ones).

These data also formed part of another study, on T cells in Graves' hyperthyroidism and ophthalmopathy.

The TCR sequence derives from a man aged 25-45 years with Graves disease. This sample comprised peripheral blood mononuclear cells (PBMCs), obtained at new diagnosis, from a patient treated with antithyroid drugs.

The CDR3, as DNA: TGTGCCAGCAGTTCCAATTCCGGCGAAAAACTGTTTTTT. It is translated as CASSSNSGEKLFF. The chain carries TRBV6-5 and TRBJ1-4, with D unclear. In germline, CDR1 is MNHEY, CDR2 SVGAGI. This CDR3 is built from 13 residues. Trimming took 4 bases from V and 8 from J, leaving 11 bases between them.